The 10 T cell receptor beta chains given below trace back to one sample, sequenced in a study of cytomegalovirus exposure and HLA in healthy donors. Both 60 Vbeta primers and 13 Jbeta primers went into the PCR. Method: immunoSEQ multiplex PCR; TCRdb's copy keeps in-frame clones and lacks some. The sample contains 84,000 or so clones, 60% to 80% of which appear only once. The sample consisted of PBMCs. These receptors were obtained from a man in his fifties in good health and CMV-seronegative.

This rearrangement joins TRBV5-1 to TRBJ1-5; D call uncertain. Germline values: CDR1 SGHRS, CDR2 YFSETQ. V was trimmed by 4 bases and J by 2 bases, leaving 7 bases between them. This CDR3 is built from 13 residues. CDR3 protein: CASSSEGNQPQHF. CDR3 nucleotide sequence: TGCGCCAGCAGCAGCGAGGGCAATCAGCCCCAGCATTTT.

This clone has only a few counts. The chain uses TRBV12-5 and TRBJ2-7; a weak D match, TRBD1 (5 bases). The CDR3 covers 13 residues. Per germline, CDR1 LGHNT and CDR2 FRNRAP. Trimming left V 1 base short and J 2 bases short, with 6 bases between. The CDR3 coding sequence is TGTGCTAGTGGTTTGGGACAGACCTACGAGCAGTACTTC. Protein product: CASGLGQTYEQYF.

The chain is built from TRBV10-3 and TRBJ1-5; D gene uncertain. Trimming removed 6 bases at V and 6 bases at J, with 9 bases between. There are 12 residues in the CDR3. Germline V gene lookup returns CDR1 ENHRY and CDR2 SYGVKD. In DNA form, the CDR3 reads TGTGCCATCAGCGAGGGAGGTCAGCCCCAGCATTTT. Protein: CAISEGGQPQHF.

This chain joins TRBV30 and TRBJ1-3; D might be TRBD1 (5 bases). With 2 bases removed from V and 0 bases from J, the gap between germline ends came to 11 bases. Germline CDR1 is GTSNPN and CDR2 is SVGIG (reference sequence). There are 15 residues in the CDR3. Written as DNA, the CDR3 is TGTGCCTGGAGTTCACAGGACTACTCTGGAAACACCATATATTTT. Protein sequence: CAWSSQDYSGNTIYF.

The CDR3 sequence: CASSLVGLGDLAKNIQYF. The DNA of the CDR3 is TGTGCCAGCAGCTTAGTGGGACTAGGTGACCTAGCCAAAAACATTCAGTACTTC. The V call is TRBV7-9, the J call TRBJ2-4; 8 bases are shared with TRBD2. J was trimmed by 0 bases and V by 1 base; bases with no gene match: 8. This CDR3 has 18 amino acids. In germline, CDR1 is SEHNR, CDR2 FQNEAQ (reference sequence).

This clone was seen once. V usage is TRBV30 and J usage is TRBJ1-1; possible D gene TRBD1, 5 bases. V was shortened by 2 bases and J by 2 bases, with 9 bases between the two germline ends. Germline V gene data show CDR1 as GTSNPN and CDR2 as SVGIG (reference sequence). The CDR3 sequence is 13 residues long. The CDR3 sequence: CAWSLGVNTEAFF. The CDR3 nucleotides read TGTGCCTGGAGTTTAGGGGTTAACACTGAAGCTTTCTTT.

This clone was picked up one time. V gene TRBV9 combines with J gene TRBJ1-1; the match to TRBD1 covers 9 bases. Germline assignment: CDR1 SGDLS and CDR2 YYNGEE. Trimming at V came to 5 bases and at J to 8 bases, leaving 10 bases not matched to a gene. The CDR3 loop spans 14 amino acids. CDR3 amino acids: CASRKTQGAREAFF. The CDR3 DNA sequence: TGTGCCAGCAGGAAGACACAGGGGGCGCGAGAAGCTTTCTTT.

The gene calls are TRBV18 and TRBJ1-3; possibly TRBD1 for D (5 bases). Germline CDR1 reads KGHSH; CDR2 reads LQKENI. This CDR3 region has 13 residues. V was trimmed by 5 bases and J by 8 bases, leaving 13 bases between them. DNA for the CDR3: TGTGCCAGCTCAGCCTCCGGGGGTCACACCATATATTTT. This gives the protein CASSASGGHTIYF.

J is TRBJ2-7 and V is TRBV27; maybe TRBD1 (5 bases). The CDR3 length is 14 residues. V lost 0 bases to trimming and J lost 2 bases, with 8 bases between them. In germline, CDR1 is MNHEY, CDR2 SMNVEV (reference sequence). This chain's CDR3 is CASSLSKGTYEQYF. The CDR3, as DNA: TGTGCCAGCAGTTTATCAAAGGGGACCTACGAGCAGTACTTC.

The V call is TRBV28, the J call TRBJ2-3; TRBD2 agrees at 13 bases. The length of the CDR3 is 16 residues. Germline assignment: CDR1 MDHEN and CDR2 SYDVKM. The junction had 8 bases not matched to a gene; V was cut back by 5 bases and J by 6 bases. CDR3 protein: CASSTRTSGGFDTQYF. The DNA for the CDR3 is TGTGCCAGCAGTACAAGGACTAGCGGGGGATTTGATACGCAGTATTTT.